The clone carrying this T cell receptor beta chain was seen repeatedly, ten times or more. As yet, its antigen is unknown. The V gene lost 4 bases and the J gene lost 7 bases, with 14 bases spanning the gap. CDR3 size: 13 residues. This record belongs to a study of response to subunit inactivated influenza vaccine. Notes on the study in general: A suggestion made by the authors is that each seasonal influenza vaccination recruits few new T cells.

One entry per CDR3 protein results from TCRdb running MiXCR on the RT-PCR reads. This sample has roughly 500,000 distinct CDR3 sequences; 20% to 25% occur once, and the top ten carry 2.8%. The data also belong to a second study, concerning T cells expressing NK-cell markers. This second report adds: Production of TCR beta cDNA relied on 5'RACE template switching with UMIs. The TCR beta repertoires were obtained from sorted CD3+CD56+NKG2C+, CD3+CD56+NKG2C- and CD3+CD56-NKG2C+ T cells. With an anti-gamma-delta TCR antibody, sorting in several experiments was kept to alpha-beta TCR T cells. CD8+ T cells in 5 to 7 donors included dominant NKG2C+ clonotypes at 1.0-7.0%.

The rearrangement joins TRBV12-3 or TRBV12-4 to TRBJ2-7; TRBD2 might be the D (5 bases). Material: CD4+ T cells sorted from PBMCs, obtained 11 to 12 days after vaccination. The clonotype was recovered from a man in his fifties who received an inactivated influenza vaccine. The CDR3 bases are TGTGCCAGCAGTTCCCCTTCGGGGTATGAGCAGTACTTC. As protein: CASSSPSGYEQYF.